Shown below are 20 T cell receptor beta chains from a single sample sequenced in a study of OX40 agonist ivuxolimab in advanced cancers. Method: immunoSEQ multiplex PCR; TCRdb's copy keeps in-frame clones and lacks some. The repertoire includes tens of thousands of clones, 84% of them detected once, and around 7.5% sits in the top ten. Sequences were derived from CD4+ or CD8+ T cells sorted from blood, sampled in a trial of the OX40 agonist ivuxolimab. These receptors all come from an adult with an advanced solid tumor such as melanoma, head and neck, liver or kidney cancer.

The chain carries TRBV9 and TRBJ2-2; D not resolved. This CDR3 is built from 14 residues. Looked up from germline, CDR1 is SGDLS and CDR2 is YYNGEE. Trimming shortened V by 0 bases and J by 6 bases, and 9 bases separated the two germline ends. Here the CDR3 DNA reads TGTGCCAGCAGCGTAGAAGGGTTTTCCGGGGAGCTGTTTTTT. Translation: CASSVEGFSGELFF.

The rearrangement uses TRBV5-5 and TRBJ2-2; D remains unclear. Trimming stripped 0 bases from V and 6 bases from J, with 12 bases between. The CDR3 sequence is 15 residues long. CDR1 and CDR2 (germline): SGHKS, YYEKEE (reference sequence). CDR3 coding DNA: TGTGCCAGCAGCTTGGCTCATTACATGGCCGGGGAGCTGTTTTTT. Translation: CASSLAHYMAGELFF.

The chain carries TRBV27 and TRBJ2-5; 13 nucleotides match TRBD2. With 0 bases clipped from V and 4 bases from J, the junction kept 8 bases outside the gene matches. CDR1 is MNHEY, CDR2 SMNVEV, per germline (reference sequence). This CDR3 has 18 residues. CDR3 in amino acids: CASSLSTSGGALGETQYF. In DNA, the CDR3 is TGTGCCAGCAGTTTATCAACTAGCGGGGGGGCCTTAGGAGAGACCCAGTACTTC.

The V call is TRBV6-5, the J call TRBJ1-2; 7 nucleotides align to TRBD1. Germline V gives CDR1 MNHEY, CDR2 SVGAGI. The CDR3 length is 15 residues. The V gene end was trimmed by 1 base and the J gene end by 1 base; junction bases not matched to a gene: 3. Here the CDR3 reads CASSYLQGVNYGYTF. CDR3 nucleotides: TGTGCCAGCAGTTACTTGCAGGGGGTTAACTATGGCTACACCTTC.

This clone was picked up many times. V gene TRBV6-6 combines with J gene TRBJ1-5; D might be TRBD1 (6 bases). This CDR3 has 14 residues. V lost 8 bases and J 1 base, leaving 12 bases between the germline ends. Germline values: CDR1 MNHNY, CDR2 SVGAGI (reference sequence). For the CDR3, the DNA is TGTGCCAGCCTCAGGGGTAGGAGCAATCAGCCCCAGCATTTT. It encodes CASLRGRSNQPQHF.

The V call is TRBV10-3, the J call TRBJ2-1, with 11 nucleotides matching TRBD2. V gave up 11 bases and J gave up 3 bases; unmatched junction bases: 6. The CDR3 totals 14 residues. CDR1 and CDR2 from the germline V gene are ENHRY and SYGVKD. Here the CDR3 DNA reads TGTGCCTCTTCCGGGACTAGCGGCTACAATGAGCAGTTCTTC. Protein product: CASSGTSGYNEQFF.

The rearrangement links TRBV27 to TRBJ2-1, with 13 bases that match TRBD2. The CDR3 has 20 residues. With V trimmed by 3 bases and J by 7 bases, 18 bases remained unmatched. Germline V gene data show CDR1 as MNHEY and CDR2 as SMNVEV (reference sequence). The CDR3 nucleotides read TGTGCCAGCAGTTTCTCGGGACTAGCGGGGAAAGTGGTCCGGGAAAATGAGCAGTTCTTC. Its translation: CASSFSGLAGKVVRENEQFF.

This rearrangement joins TRBV4-1 to TRBJ2-5; a possible D gene is TRBD1 (6 bases). TRBJ2-7 matches the DNA end more closely, so the J call is doubtful. Germline lookup yields CDR1 MGHRA and CDR2 YSYEKL. CDR3 length: 17 residues. The CDR3 DNA reads TGCGCCAGCAGCCGACTCCCCGGGACGAGAGGGGGATACGAGCAGTACTTC. Encoded protein: CASSRLPGTRGGYEQYF.

This chain connects TRBV2 to TRBJ1-2, with TRBD1 as a possible D gene (6 bases). The germline V gene has CDR1 SNHLY and CDR2 FYNNEI. Trimming shortened V by 4 bases and J by 0 bases, and 18 bases separated the two germline ends. The CDR3 runs 17 residues. Here the CDR3 reads CASSAPPGAETNYGYTF. The CDR3 nucleotides are TGTGCCAGCAGTGCCCCACCAGGGGCCGAAACTAACTATGGCTACACCTTC.

The rearrangement joins TRBV7-9 to TRBJ1-1; D is uncertain. CDR3 size: 14 residues. Germline V gene sequence: CDR1 SEHNR, CDR2 FQNEAQ (reference sequence). Trimming cost V 5 bases and J 3 bases, with 13 bases left between them. The chain's CDR3 is CASSTDGDHTEAFF. In DNA form, the CDR3 reads TGTGCCAGCAGCACGGACGGGGATCACACTGAAGCTTTCTTT.

The chain combines TRBV5-1 with TRBJ1-1, with 8 nucleotides matching TRBD1. Germline V gene data show CDR1 as SGHRS and CDR2 as YFSETQ. V lost 0 bases, J lost 5 bases, and 6 bases stayed unmatched. There are 15 residues in the CDR3. For the CDR3, the DNA is TGCGCCAGCAGCTTGGAAACAGGGGGGCATACTGAAGCTTTCTTT. Translation: CASSLETGGHTEAFF.

This CDR3 reads CASSSPAGGAETQYF. In DNA form, the CDR3 reads TGTGCCAGCAGTTCTCCCGCAGGGGGCGCAGAGACCCAGTACTTC. This chain connects TRBV28 to TRBJ2-5; 8 nucleotides match TRBD1. The V gene end was trimmed by 4 bases and the J gene end by 4 bases; junction bases not matched to a gene: 8. The CDR3 consists of 15 residues. CDR1 and CDR2 (germline): MDHEN, SYDVKM.

V is TRBV5-6 and J is TRBJ1-1, with 8 bases fitting TRBD1. Germline CDR1 reads SGHDT; CDR2 reads YYEEEE. V gave up 4 bases and J gave up 10 bases; unmatched junction bases: 9. This CDR3 spans 13 amino acids. The chain's CDR3 is CASSLSRGPGAFF. In DNA, the CDR3 is TGTGCCAGCAGCCTCTCCAGGGGGCCAGGAGCTTTCTTT. Based on the CDR3 plus reference TRBV5-6 and TRBJ1-1, the full variable domain is DAGVTQSPTHLIKTRGQQVTLRCSPKSGHDTVSWYQQALGQGPQFIFQYYEEEERQRGNFPDRFSGHQFPNYSSELNVNALLLGDSALYLCASSLSRGPGAFFGQGTRLTVV.

This sequence joins TRBV19 and TRBJ2-5, with a tentative D call TRBD2 (6 bases). With 5 bases removed from V and 4 bases from J, the gap between germline ends came to 20 bases. Germline-derived CDR1 and CDR2 are LNHDA and SQIVND (reference sequence). This CDR3 has 16 amino acids. CDR3 loop: CASSVLGGTLPETQYF. CDR3 nucleotide sequence: TGTGCCAGTAGTGTGCTGGGCGGGACCTTACCAGAGACCCAGTACTTC.

The V call is TRBV19, the J call TRBJ1-1, with no clear D. CDR1 and CDR2 (germline): LNHDA, SQIVND (reference sequence). The CDR3 is 15 residues long. V lost 6 bases and J lost 3, with 17 bases in between. In DNA form, the CDR3 reads TGTGCCAGTAGCCACCCCCGGGGTACGGACACTGAAGCTTTCTTT. Translated: CASSHPRGTDTEAFF.

There are a few counts of this clone. The gene calls are TRBV4-1 and TRBJ2-7, with D perhaps matching TRBD1 (6 bases). The CDR3 runs 15 residues. CDR1 and CDR2 from the germline V gene are MGHRA and YSYEKL. Trimming left V 0 bases short and J 7 bases short, with 16 bases between. CDR3 coding DNA: TGCGCCAGCAGCCAAGATCCGGGCAGGGGTAAAGAGCAGTACTTC. It encodes CASSQDPGRGKEQYF.

The chain has TRBV5-8 and TRBJ1-2; D uncertain. Trimming left V 0 bases short and J 8 bases short, with 17 bases between. In germline, CDR1 is SGHTS, CDR2 YDEGEE. The CDR3 spans 15 residues. CDR3 coding DNA: TGTGCCAGCAGCTTGGCGGGTGGAGCCCCTTTGGGCTACACCTTC. Encoded protein: CASSLAGGAPLGYTF.

This clone turned up a few times. V usage is TRBV5-1 and J usage is TRBJ2-4, with D possibly being TRBD1 or TRBD2 (5 bases each). Between the trimmed V and J ends, which lost 3 bases and 4 bases, there was a span of 14 bases. From germline, CDR1 is SGHRS and CDR2 YFSETQ. This CDR3 contains 15 residues. DNA of the CDR3: TGCGCCAGCAGCTGGGGGTCGGGGCTGAAAAACATTCAGTACTTC. Its translation is CASSWGSGLKNIQYF.

This sequence joins TRBV5-1 and TRBJ2-7, with TRBD1 matching 10 bases. J was trimmed by 3 bases and V by 3 bases; bases with no gene match: 3. The CDR3 runs 14 residues. From germline, CDR1 is SGHRS and CDR2 YFSETQ. The CDR3 protein is CASSWGQGFYEQYF. Here the CDR3 DNA reads TGCGCCAGCAGCTGGGGACAGGGGTTCTACGAGCAGTACTTC.

The rearrangement joins TRBV5-1 to TRBJ2-2; weak D call: TRBD1 (6 bases). From germline, CDR1 is SGHRS and CDR2 YFSETQ. V gave up 5 bases and J gave up 2 bases, with 10 bases separating them. The CDR3 is made up of 14 amino acids. The CDR3 sequence is CASREQGNTGELFF. The CDR3, as DNA: TGCGCCAGCAGGGAACAGGGAAACACCGGGGAGCTGTTTTTT. Together with reference TRBV5-1 and TRBJ2-2, the CDR3 gives the full variable domain: KAGVTQTPRYLIKTRGQQVTLSCSPISGHRSVSWYQQTPGQGLQFLFEYFSETQRNKGNFPGRFSGRQFSNSRSEMNVSTLELGDSALYLCASREQGNTGELFFGEGSRLTVL.